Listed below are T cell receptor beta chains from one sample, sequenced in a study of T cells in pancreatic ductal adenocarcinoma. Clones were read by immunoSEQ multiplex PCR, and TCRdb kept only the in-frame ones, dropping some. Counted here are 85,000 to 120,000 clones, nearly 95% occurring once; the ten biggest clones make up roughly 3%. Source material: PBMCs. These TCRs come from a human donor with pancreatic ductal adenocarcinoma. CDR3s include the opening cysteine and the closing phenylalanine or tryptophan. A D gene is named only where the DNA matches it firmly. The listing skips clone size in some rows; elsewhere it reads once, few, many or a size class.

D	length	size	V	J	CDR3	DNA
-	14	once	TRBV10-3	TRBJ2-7	CAIKEGAEASEQYF	TGTGCCATCAAGGAGGGGGCGGAGGCGAGCGAGCAGTACTTC
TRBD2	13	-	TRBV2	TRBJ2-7	CASRGSGTREQYF	TGTGCCAGCAGGGGTAGCGGGACCCGCGAGCAGTACTTC
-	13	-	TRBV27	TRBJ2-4	CASSPLGATIQYF	TGTGCCAGCAGTCCCCTGGGGGCCACGATTCAGTACTTC
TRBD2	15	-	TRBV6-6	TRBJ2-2	CASSYGGGNTGELFF	TGTGCCAGCAGTTACGGCGGGGGGAACACCGGGGAGCTGTTTTTT
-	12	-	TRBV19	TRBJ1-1	CASSMANTEAFF	TGTGCCAGTAGTATGGCTAACACTGAAGCTTTCTTT
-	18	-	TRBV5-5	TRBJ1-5	CASSPGGSALLSNQPQHF	TGTGCCAGCAGTCCGGGGGGATCCGCCCTTCTTAGCAATCAGCCCCAGCATTTT
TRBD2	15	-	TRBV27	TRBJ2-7	CASSSRLAALNEQYF	TGTGCCAGCAGTTCTAGACTAGCGGCCCTCAACGAGCAGTACTTC
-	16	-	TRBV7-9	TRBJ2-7	CASSAPGHPFPYEQYF	TGTGCCAGCAGCGCTCCGGGACACCCTTTCCCCTACGAGCAGTACTTC
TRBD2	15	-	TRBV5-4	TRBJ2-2	CASSLAGTITGELFF	TGTGCCAGCAGCTTAGCCGGGACTATCACCGGGGAGCTGTTTTTT
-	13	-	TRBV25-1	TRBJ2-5	CASSDSVQETQYF	TGTGCCAGCAGTGATTCCGTTCAAGAGACCCAGTACTTC
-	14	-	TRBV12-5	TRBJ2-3	CASGYSGRWDTQYF	TGTGCTAGTGGTTACAGCGGACGCTGGGATACGCAGTATTTT
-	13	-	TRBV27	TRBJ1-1	CASRHEGRGEAFF	TGTGCCAGCAGGCATGAGGGCCGAGGTGAAGCTTTCTTT
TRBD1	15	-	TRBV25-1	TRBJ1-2	CASSVKGGVGLGYTF	TGTGCCAGCAGCGTAAAAGGGGGCGTAGGGCTTGGCTACACCTTC
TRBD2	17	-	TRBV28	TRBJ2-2	CASRSSVSGRTTGELFF	TGTGCCAGCAGGTCATCCGTTAGCGGGAGGACCACCGGGGAGCTGTTTTTT
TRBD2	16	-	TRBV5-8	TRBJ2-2	CASSYQTSSLTGELFF	TGTGCCAGCAGCTACCAGACTAGCTCCCTCACCGGGGAGCTGTTTTTT
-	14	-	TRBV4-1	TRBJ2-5	CASSQEVGEETQYF	TGCGCCAGCAGCCAAGAGGTAGGGGAAGAGACCCAGTACTTC
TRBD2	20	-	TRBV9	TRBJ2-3	CASSGEGRGRGRVEGYTQYF	TGTGCCAGCAGCGGAGAGGGACGAGGGAGGGGACGGGTTGAGGGGTATACGCAGTATTTT
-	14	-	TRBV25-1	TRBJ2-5	CASSEYPTRETQYF	TGTGCCAGCAGTGAATACCCCACCAGAGAGACCCAGTACTTC
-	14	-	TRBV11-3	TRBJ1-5	CASRPRQNPPPQHF	TGTGCCAGCAGGCCGCGACAGAATCCACCGCCCCAGCATTTT
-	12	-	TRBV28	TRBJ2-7	CASSLLEGEQYF	TGTGCCAGCAGTTTATTGGAGGGGGAGCAGTACTTC
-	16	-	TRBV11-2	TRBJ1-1	CASSPTGVYAGTEAFF	TGTGCCAGCAGCCCAACCGGTGTCTACGCGGGCACTGAAGCTTTCTTT
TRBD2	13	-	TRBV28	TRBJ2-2	CATKRENTGELFF	TGTGCCACGAAGCGGGAGAACACCGGGGAGCTGTTTTTT
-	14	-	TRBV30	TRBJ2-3	CAWSPDLRTDTQYF	TGTGCCTGGAGTCCAGACCTGAGGACAGATACGCAGTATTTT
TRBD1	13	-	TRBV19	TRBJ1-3	CASTTQGANTIYF	TGTGCCAGTACTACTCAGGGGGCGAACACCATATATTTT
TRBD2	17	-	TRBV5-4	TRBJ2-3	CASSFFLAGDGTDTQYF	TGTGCCAGCAGCTTCTTCCTAGCGGGAGATGGGACAGATACGCAGTATTTT
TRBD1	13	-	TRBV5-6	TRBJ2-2	CASQGAVTGELFF	TGTGCCAGTCAGGGGGCGGTCACCGGGGAGCTGTTTTTT
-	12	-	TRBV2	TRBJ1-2	CAGNRVTYGYTF	TGTGCCGGAAACAGAGTAACTTATGGCTACACCTTC
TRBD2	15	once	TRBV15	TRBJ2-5	CATSTSGGHQETQYF	TGTGCCACCAGCACTAGCGGAGGACACCAAGAGACCCAGTACTTC
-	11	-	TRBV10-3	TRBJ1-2	CAISVGDGYTF	TGTGCCATCTCCGTCGGAGATGGCTACACCTTC
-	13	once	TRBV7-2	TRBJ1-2	CASSLVRGSGYTF	TGTGCCAGCAGCTTAGTCAGGGGATCTGGCTACACCTTC
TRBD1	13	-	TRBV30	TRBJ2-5	CAWSSTGRETQYF	TGTGCCTGGAGTTCGACAGGGCGAGAGACCCAGTACTTC
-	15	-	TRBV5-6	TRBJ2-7	CASSLGPHVAVEQYF	TGTGCCAGCAGCTTGGGGCCCCACGTGGCTGTCGAGCAGTACTTC
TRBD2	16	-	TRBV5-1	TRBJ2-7	CASSLALAGGPYEQYF	TGCGCCAGCAGCTTGGCGCTAGCGGGAGGGCCCTACGAGCAGTACTTC
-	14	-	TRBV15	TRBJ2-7	CATSRVSFSYEQYF	TGTGCCACCAGCAGAGTGAGTTTCTCCTACGAGCAGTACTTC
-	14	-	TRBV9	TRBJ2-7	CASQRSGSVYKQYF	TGTGCCAGCCAAAGGTCCGGGAGCGTCTACAAGCAGTACTTC
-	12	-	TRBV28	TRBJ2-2	CASSLFTGELFF	TGTGCCAGCAGCTTGTTCACCGGGGAGCTGTTTTTT
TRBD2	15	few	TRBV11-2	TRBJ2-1	CASNPSGSSYNEQFF	TGTGCCAGCAACCCTAGCGGGAGCTCCTACAATGAGCAGTTCTTC
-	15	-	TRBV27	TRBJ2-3	CASSQAVTGTDTQYF	TGTGCCAGCAGCCAAGCGGTAACCGGGACAGATACGCAGTATTTT
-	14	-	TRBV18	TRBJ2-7	CASSPGVGGYEQYF	TGTGCCAGCTCACCCGGAGTCGGGGGCTACGAGCAGTACTTC
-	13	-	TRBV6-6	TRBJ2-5	CASSQTRQETQYF	TGTGCCAGCAGCCAGACACGGCAAGAGACCCAGTACTTC
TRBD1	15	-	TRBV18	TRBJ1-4	CASSPSVDRDEKLFF	TGTGCCAGCTCTCCCTCAGTGGACAGGGATGAAAAACTGTTTTTT
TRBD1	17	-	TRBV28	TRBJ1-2	CASSLPGQGILNSGYTF	TGTGCCAGCAGCCTCCCGGGACAGGGGATTCTTAATTCTGGCTACACCTTC
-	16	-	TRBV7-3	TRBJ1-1	CASSSGVAGISTEAFF	TGTGCCAGCAGCTCGGGGGTGGCAGGAATCAGCACTGAAGCTTTCTTT
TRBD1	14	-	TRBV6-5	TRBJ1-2	CASSYRQGARGYTF	TGTGCCAGCAGTTATCGACAGGGGGCGAGAGGCTACACCTTC
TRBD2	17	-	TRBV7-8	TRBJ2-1	CASSFRLAGSSYNEQFF	TGTGCCAGCAGCTTCCGACTAGCGGGGAGCTCCTACAATGAGCAGTTCTTC
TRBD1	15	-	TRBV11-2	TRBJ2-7	CASSPDRGTFYEQYF	TGTGCCAGCAGCCCCGACAGGGGGACGTTCTACGAGCAGTACTTC
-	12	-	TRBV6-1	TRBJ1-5	CASSESLQPQHF	TGTGCCAGCAGTGAATCCCTACAGCCCCAGCATTTT
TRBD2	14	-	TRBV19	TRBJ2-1	CASLSGSGGNEQFF	TGTGCCAGCCTAAGCGGGAGCGGGGGCAATGAGCAGTTCTTC
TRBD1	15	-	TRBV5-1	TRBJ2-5	CASSGAGTGKETQYF	TGCGCCAGCAGCGGAGCCGGGACAGGGAAGGAGACCCAGTACTTC
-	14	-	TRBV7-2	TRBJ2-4	CASINRGDKNIQYF	TGTGCCAGCATTAATAGGGGTGACAAAAACATTCAGTACTTC
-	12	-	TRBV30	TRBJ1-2	CAHRGLLKGYTF	TGTGCTCACCGCGGTCTGCTAAAAGGCTACACCTTC
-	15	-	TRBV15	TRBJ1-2	CATSRDVSSNYGYTF	TGTGCCACCAGCAGAGATGTTAGTTCTAACTATGGCTACACCTTC
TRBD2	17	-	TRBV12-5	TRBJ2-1	CASGLVLFGGGRSEQFF	TGTGCTAGTGGTTTGGTACTCTTTGGGGGAGGGCGGTCTGAGCAGTTCTTC
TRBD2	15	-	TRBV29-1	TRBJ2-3	CSVELTSGSSDTQYF	TGCAGCGTTGAGCTGACTAGCGGGTCGTCAGATACGCAGTATTTT